The 4 T cell receptor beta chains listed next were all sequenced from one sample in a study of cytomegalovirus exposure and HLA in healthy donors. PCR primers comprised 60 Vbeta and 13 Jbeta primers. Sequenced by immunoSEQ multiplex PCR; TCRdb stores in-frame clones only, minus some. The table shows roughly 120,000 clones, with 79% occurring only once. Input material: PBMCs. Receptors originate from a young man in good health and CMV-seronegative.

The chain is built from TRBV2 and TRBJ1-6, with 10 bases fitting TRBD1. There are 17 residues in the CDR3. Germline values: CDR1 SNHLY, CDR2 FYNNEI. V gave up 3 bases and J gave up 6 bases; unmatched junction bases: 8. The CDR3 coding sequence is TGTGCCAGCAGTGATGTACTGGGACAGGGGCCTAATTCACCCCTCCACTTT. Its translation is CASSDVLGQGPNSPLHF.

This clone was counted once. The chain employs TRBV19 and TRBJ2-1; TRBD2 aligns across 11 bases. With 4 bases clipped from V and 14 bases from J, the junction kept 13 bases outside the gene matches. The CDR3 runs 15 residues. The germline V gene has CDR1 LNHDA and CDR2 SQIVND (reference sequence). This chain's CDR3 is CASSKGTSGYLGEFF. In DNA form, the CDR3 reads TGTGCCAGTAGTAAAGGGACTAGCGGATATTTGGGGGAGTTCTTC.

The genes are TRBV21-1 and TRBJ2-1; the DNA was not used to check the table's D call, TRBD1. TRBV21-1 is given as a pseudogene. The CDR3 sequence is 16 residues long. The CDR3, as DNA: TGTGCCAGCAGCAACGGAGTACAGGGGAACCACAATGAGCAGTTCTTC. It specifies CASSNGVQGNHNEQFF.

The gene calls are TRBV27 and TRBJ1-2; TRBD1 matches at 8 bases. V lost 2 bases and J lost 5; bases outside the gene matches: 10. The CDR3 contains 16 residues. Germline V gene data show CDR1 as MNHEY and CDR2 as SMNVEV (reference sequence). CDR3 sequence: CASSLSWQGADYGYTF. The CDR3 coding sequence is TGTGCCAGCAGTTTAAGCTGGCAGGGGGCAGATTATGGCTACACCTTC.